The rows below give T cell receptor beta chains drawn from one sample of a study of cytomegalovirus exposure and HLA in healthy donors. The method was immunoSEQ multiplex PCR; TCRdb's version includes in-frame clones alone and lacks a portion of them. Of some 150,000 clones listed, roughly three quarters were seen once; the top ten hold around 3.2%. Material: PBMCs. These receptor sequences come from a human donor in good health. CDR3s include the opening cysteine and the closing phenylalanine or tryptophan. The D gene is left open where the match is weak. The size entry is marked missing in some rows and otherwise reads once, few, many or a size class.

d_call | cdr3_length | j_call | clone_size | v_call | cdr3_nt | cdr3_aa
- | 15 | TRBJ1-5 | - | TRBV28 | TGTGCCAGCAGTCCTCGACTGGGAGGCGGTCAGCCCCAGCATTTT | CASSPRLGGGQPQHF
- | 14 | TRBJ1-2 | - | TRBV2 | TGTGCCAGCAGTGAAGCGGGCCATAACTATGGCTACACCTTC | CASSEAGHNYGYTF
- | 11 | TRBJ1-4 | - | TRBV6-9 | TGTGCCAGCACTCGAGGGGAAAAACTGTTTTTT | CASTRGEKLFF
TRBD2 | 17 | TRBJ2-2 | few | TRBV10-2 | TGCGCCAGCAGTGAGTCTCTACTAGCGGTTAACACCGGGGAGCTGTTTTTT | CASSESLLAVNTGELFF
- | 13 | TRBJ2-5 | few | TRBV30 | TGTGCCTGGAGTGCACAGGCTCAAGAGACCCAGTACTTC | CAWSAQAQETQYF
- | 14 | TRBJ1-2 | - | TRBV2 | TGTGCCGGACGAGATACGGGAGGTGGCCGTGGCTACACCTTC | CAGRDTGGGRGYTF
- | 14 | TRBJ1-2 | - | TRBV7-2 | TGTGCCAGCAGCTTAGATTGGGGGACAATAGACTACACCTTC | CASSLDWGTIDYTF
TRBD2 | 17 | TRBJ2-1 | - | TRBV5-1 | TGCGCCAGCAGCTCGGGACTAGCGGGAGGGCCGGGGAATGAGCAGTTCTTC | CASSSGLAGGPGNEQFF
- | 17 | TRBJ2-2 | few | TRBV7-2 | TGTGCCAGCAGCTTAGGTCCCCAGTCATATCCCACCGGGGAGCTGTTTTTT | CASSLGPQSYPTGELFF
TRBD2 | 11 | TRBJ2-1 | - | TRBV29-1 | TGCAGCGTTCCGGGACTAGCTCGGCAGTTCTTC | CSVPGLARQFF
TRBD1 | 17 | TRBJ1-5 | - | TRBV5-5 | TGTGCCAGCAGCTTGGAAGTGACAGGGGGGTTCAATCAGCCCCAGCATTTT | CASSLEVTGGFNQPQHF